These 17 T cell receptor beta chains originate from one sample sequenced in a study of early T cells in non-severe SARS-CoV-2 infection. TCRdb passed the 5' RACE reads through MiXCR, listing each CDR3 protein once. This repertoire shows 60,000 to 75,000 distinct CDR3 sequences, 10% found once; its top ten account for less than 20%. The material sequenced was whole blood, taken at baseline. These receptors were collected from an adult who was a healthcare worker with PCR-confirmed SARS-CoV-2 infection or an uninfected control (not recorded which).

In this sample, this clonotype turned up many times. The chain recombines TRBV28 with TRBJ2-1; D remains ambiguous. The CDR3 is made up of 12 amino acids. The V end was cut by 3 bases, the J end by 7 bases, with 7 bases between. The germline gives CDR1 MDHEN, CDR2 SYDVKM. This chain's CDR3 is CASSFYGNEQFF. The CDR3 nucleotides read TGTGCCAGCAGTTTCTACGGGAATGAGCAGTTCTTC.

This clonotype appeared a few times. The chain is built from TRBV7-2 and TRBJ1-1; 8 positions agree with TRBD1. This CDR3 region has 16 residues. Germline-derived CDR1 and CDR2 are SGHTA and FQGNSA. V gave up 3 bases and J gave up 1 base; unmatched junction bases: 7. DNA of the CDR3: TGTGCCAGCAGCTTTAGGGCTGGGACAGGGAACACTGAAGCTTTCTTT. It translates to CASSFRAGTGNTEAFF.

This clonotype was found many times. The chain links TRBV14 to TRBJ2-1, with TRBD1 matching over 7 bases. The V and J ends lost 4 bases and 6 bases, in that order; junction bases with no gene match: 3. Germline V gene lookup returns CDR1 SGHDN and CDR2 FVKESK. This CDR3 spans 13 amino acids. The CDR3 sequence is CASSLGQVNEQFF. DNA of the CDR3: TGTGCCAGCAGCCTTGGACAGGTCAATGAGCAGTTCTTC. Full variable domain (remainder filled in from reference TRBV14 and TRBJ2-1): EAGVTQFPSHSVIEKGQTVTLRCDPISGHDNLYWYRRVMGKEIKFLLHFVKESKQDESGMPNNRFLAERTGGTYSTLKVQPAELEDSGVYFCASSLGQVNEQFFGPGTRLTVL.

This chain joins TRBV4-2 and TRBJ2-1, with D hard to call. CDR3 length equals 15 residues. V was clipped by 0 bases and J by 5 bases, with 11 bases between them. Germline loops: CDR1 LGHNA, CDR2 YNFKEQ. The CDR3 DNA follows: TGTGCCAGCAGCCAAGATCCTGTTAGCCACAATGAGCAGTTCTTC. Residues: CASSQDPVSHNEQFF.

V usage is TRBV7-2 and J usage is TRBJ2-3; 7 bases map to TRBD1. J gave up 0 bases and V 4 bases, and 10 bases lay outside the gene matches. CDR3 length equals 17 residues. Germline V CDR1 and CDR2: SGHTA, FQGNSA. The CDR3 spells CASSSTGTAYSTDTQYF. Here the CDR3 DNA reads TGTGCCAGCAGCTCAACCGGGACAGCCTATAGCACAGATACGCAGTATTTT.

This clonotype was found many times. The rearrangement joins TRBV3-1 to TRBJ2-7; TRBD1 matches at 11 bases. Germline V gene sequence: CDR1 LGHDT, CDR2 YNNKEL (reference sequence). The CDR3 totals 15 residues. J lost 7 bases, V lost 4 bases, and 9 bases had no gene match. Written as DNA, the CDR3 is TGTGCCAGCAGCCGAGTCGGACAGGGGGCGGGGGAGCAGTACTTC. Translation: CASSRVGQGAGEQYF.

This clonotype was detected ten times or more. The rearrangement joins TRBV6-5 to TRBJ2-2; 7 positions agree with TRBD1. Germline V gene sequence: CDR1 MNHEY, CDR2 SVGAGI. The CDR3 contains 14 residues. Germline trimming cut 9 bases from V and 1 base from J; bases unmatched to any gene: 5. The chain's CDR3 is CASYGTVNTGELFF. The CDR3 DNA reads TGTGCCAGTTACGGGACAGTGAACACCGGGGAGCTGTTTTTT.

A few counts support this clonotype. The V and J genes are TRBV30 and TRBJ1-6; no clear D. The CDR3 sequence is 13 residues long. Trimming left V 4 bases short and J 7 bases short, with 11 bases between. CDR1 and CDR2 from the germline V gene are GTSNPN and SVGIG (reference sequence). The CDR3 bases are TGTGCCTGGATACCTCTCCCCAATTCACCCCTCCACTTT. Its protein product is CAWIPLPNSPLHF.

On this clonotype: One end of the junction fails to match germline, which may point to a read error. The chain recombines TRBV5-4 with TRBJ2-3, with 8 nucleotides matching TRBD1. In germline, CDR1 is SGHNT, CDR2 YYREEE (reference sequence). CDR3 length: 16 amino acids. The CDR3 protein is CVSSRATGQGEDTQYF. CDR3 in DNA: TGTGTCAGCAGCCGGGCGACTGGACAGGGCGAAGATACGCAGTATTTT.

This clonotype has ten or more counts. DNA of the CDR3: TGTGCCAGCAGCCCCCTCGGGAGCGGCGAGACCCAGTACTTC. Amino acids: CASSPLGSGETQYF. This chain connects TRBV7-2 to TRBJ2-5; D possibly corresponds to TRBD2 (6 bases). Trimming left V 5 bases short and J 5 bases short, with 15 bases between. Germline V gene lookup returns CDR1 SGHTA and CDR2 FQGNSA. The length of the CDR3 is 14 residues.

This chain links TRBV7-2 with TRBJ2-3; D unclear. Germline values: CDR1 SGHTA, CDR2 FQGNSA. The CDR3 is made up of 14 amino acids. V lost 6 bases and J 2 bases, leaving 12 bases between the germline ends. CDR3 in amino acids: CASSSLRHTDTQYF. The CDR3 DNA follows: TGTGCCAGCAGTTCCTTGCGGCACACAGATACGCAGTATTTT.

This clonotype was picked up a small number of times. This chain links TRBV4-2 with TRBJ2-2; 9 bases agree with TRBD1. CDR3 size: 18 residues. Per the germline V gene, CDR1 is LGHNA and CDR2 is YNFKEQ. The trim removed 1 base at V and 1 base at J, leaving 7 bases unmatched. The CDR3 coding sequence is TGTGCCAGCAGCCAAGTAGGTTGGGGACAGGGGAACACCGGGGAGCTGTTTTTT. This sequence encodes CASSQVGWGQGNTGELFF.

This chain links TRBV4-3 with TRBJ2-2, with no clear D. The CDR3 contains 16 residues. Per germline, CDR1 LGHNA and CDR2 YSLEER. Between the trimmed V and J ends, which lost 0 bases and 0 bases, there was a span of 8 bases. The DNA of the CDR3 is TGCGCCAGCAGCCAAGATCGAGGATCGAACACCGGGGAGCTGTTTTTT. This translates into CASSQDRGSNTGELFF.

This chain joins TRBV6-6 and TRBJ1-2; no firm D call. Trimming stripped 2 bases from V and 6 bases from J, with 10 bases between. CDR3 length: 13 amino acids. Germline lookup yields CDR1 MNHNY and CDR2 SVGAGI (reference sequence). The CDR3 nucleotides are TGTGCCAGCAGTTACCCCTTTGGGGATGGCTACACCTTC. Translation gives CASSYPFGDGYTF.

This clonotype was found many times. V and J are TRBV6-5 and TRBJ1-6, with D unclear. The CDR3 contains 15 residues. Looked up from germline, CDR1 is MNHEY and CDR2 is SVGAGI. Between the trimmed V and J ends, which lost 6 bases and 5 bases, there was a span of 14 bases. CDR3 protein: CASSHSEGNNSPLHF. The CDR3 DNA reads as TGTGCCAGCAGCCACTCGGAGGGTAATAATTCACCCCTCCACTTT.

This clonotype was counted at least ten times. The rearrangement uses TRBV7-2 and TRBJ1-1; D gene ambiguous. This CDR3 spans 14 amino acids. The V end was cut by 1 base, the J end by 3 bases, with 9 bases between. Germline V gives CDR1 SGHTA, CDR2 FQGNSA. CDR3 sequence (DNA): TGTGCCAGCAGCTTAGACTCTGATTACACTGAAGCTTTCTTT. Translation: CASSLDSDYTEAFF.

This clonotype occurred a few times. V usage is TRBV2 and J usage is TRBJ2-1; D uncertain. The length of the CDR3 is 11 residues. Germline loops: CDR1 SNHLY, CDR2 FYNNEI. V lost 10 bases and J lost 10, with 14 bases in between. Written as DNA, the CDR3 is TGTGCCACCTCCTCCAGCAGAGAGCAGTTCTTC. Protein product: CATSSSREQFF.